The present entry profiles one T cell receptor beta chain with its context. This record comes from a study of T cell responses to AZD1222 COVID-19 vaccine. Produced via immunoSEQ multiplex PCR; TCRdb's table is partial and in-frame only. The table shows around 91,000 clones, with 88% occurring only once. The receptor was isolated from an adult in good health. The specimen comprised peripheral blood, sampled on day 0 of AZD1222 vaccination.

The CDR3 region is CASSLMPGAGANVLTF. The CDR3 DNA reads as TGTGCCAGCAGCTTAATGCCAGGGGCGGGGGCCAACGTCCTGACTTTC. The chain has TRBV7-2 and TRBJ2-6, with TRBD1 as a possible D gene (6 bases). Looked up from germline, CDR1 is SGHTA and CDR2 is FQGNSA. This CDR3 is 16 amino acids long. V lost 2 bases, J lost 4 bases, and 12 bases lay in between. Full variable domain (outside the CDR3, taken from reference TRBV7-2 and TRBJ2-6): GAGVSQSPSNKVTEKGKDVELRCDPISGHTALYWYRQSLGQGLEFLIYFQGNSAPDKSGLPSDRFSAERTGGSVSTLTIQRTQQEDSAVYLCASSLMPGAGANVLTFGAGSRLTVL.